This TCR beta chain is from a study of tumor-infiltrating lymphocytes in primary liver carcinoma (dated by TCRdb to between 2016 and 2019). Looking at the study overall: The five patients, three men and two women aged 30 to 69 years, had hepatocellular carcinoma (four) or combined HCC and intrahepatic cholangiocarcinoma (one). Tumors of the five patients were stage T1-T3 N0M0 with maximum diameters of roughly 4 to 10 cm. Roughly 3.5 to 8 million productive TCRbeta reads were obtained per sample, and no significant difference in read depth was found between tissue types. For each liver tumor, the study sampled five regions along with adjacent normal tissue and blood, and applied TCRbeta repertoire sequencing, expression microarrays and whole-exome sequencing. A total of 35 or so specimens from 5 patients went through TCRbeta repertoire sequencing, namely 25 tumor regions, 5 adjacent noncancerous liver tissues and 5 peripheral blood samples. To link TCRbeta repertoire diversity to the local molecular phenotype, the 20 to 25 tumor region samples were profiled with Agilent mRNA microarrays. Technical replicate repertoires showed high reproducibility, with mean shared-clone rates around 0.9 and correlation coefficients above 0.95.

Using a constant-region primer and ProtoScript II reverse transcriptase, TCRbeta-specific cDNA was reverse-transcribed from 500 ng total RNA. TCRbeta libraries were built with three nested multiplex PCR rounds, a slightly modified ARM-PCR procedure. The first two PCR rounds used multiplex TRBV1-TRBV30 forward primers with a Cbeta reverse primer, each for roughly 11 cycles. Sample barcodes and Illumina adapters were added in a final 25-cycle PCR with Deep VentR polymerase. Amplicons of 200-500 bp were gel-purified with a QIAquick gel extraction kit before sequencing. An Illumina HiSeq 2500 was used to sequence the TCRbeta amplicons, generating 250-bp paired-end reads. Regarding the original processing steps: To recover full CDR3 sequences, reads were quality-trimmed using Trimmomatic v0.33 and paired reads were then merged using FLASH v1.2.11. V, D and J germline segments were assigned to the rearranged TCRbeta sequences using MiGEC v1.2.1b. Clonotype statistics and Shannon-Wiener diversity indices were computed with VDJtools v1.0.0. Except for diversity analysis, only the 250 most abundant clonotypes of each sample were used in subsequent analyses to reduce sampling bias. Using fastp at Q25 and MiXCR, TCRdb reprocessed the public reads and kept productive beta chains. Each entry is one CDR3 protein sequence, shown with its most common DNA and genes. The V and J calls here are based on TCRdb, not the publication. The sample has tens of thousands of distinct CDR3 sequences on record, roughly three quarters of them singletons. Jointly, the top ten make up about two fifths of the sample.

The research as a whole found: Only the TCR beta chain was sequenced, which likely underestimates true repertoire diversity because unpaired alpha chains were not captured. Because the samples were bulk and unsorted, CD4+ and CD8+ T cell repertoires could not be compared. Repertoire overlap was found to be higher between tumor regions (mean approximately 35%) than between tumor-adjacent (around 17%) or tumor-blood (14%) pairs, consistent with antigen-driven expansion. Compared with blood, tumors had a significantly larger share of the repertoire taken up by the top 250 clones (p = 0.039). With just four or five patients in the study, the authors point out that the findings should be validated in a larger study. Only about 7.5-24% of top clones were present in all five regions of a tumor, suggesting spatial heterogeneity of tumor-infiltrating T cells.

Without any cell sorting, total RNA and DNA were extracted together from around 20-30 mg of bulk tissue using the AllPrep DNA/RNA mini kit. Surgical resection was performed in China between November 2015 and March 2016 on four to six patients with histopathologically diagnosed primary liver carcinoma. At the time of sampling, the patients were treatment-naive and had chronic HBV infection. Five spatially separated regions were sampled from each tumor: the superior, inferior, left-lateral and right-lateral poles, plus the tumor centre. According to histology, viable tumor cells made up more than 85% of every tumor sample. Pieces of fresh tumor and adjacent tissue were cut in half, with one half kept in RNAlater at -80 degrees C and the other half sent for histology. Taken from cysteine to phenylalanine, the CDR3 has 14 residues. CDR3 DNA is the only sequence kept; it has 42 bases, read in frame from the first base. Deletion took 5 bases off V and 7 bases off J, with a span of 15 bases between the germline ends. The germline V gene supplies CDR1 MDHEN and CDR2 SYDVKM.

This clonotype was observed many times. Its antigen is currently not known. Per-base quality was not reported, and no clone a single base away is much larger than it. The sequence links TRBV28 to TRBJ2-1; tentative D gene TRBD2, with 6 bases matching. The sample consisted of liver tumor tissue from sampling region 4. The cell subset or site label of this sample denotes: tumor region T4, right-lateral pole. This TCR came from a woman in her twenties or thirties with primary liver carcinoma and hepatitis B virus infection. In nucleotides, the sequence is TGTGCCAGCAGTCGCGCCCGGGGGTTAAATGAGCAGTTCTTC. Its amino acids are CASSRARGLNEQFF. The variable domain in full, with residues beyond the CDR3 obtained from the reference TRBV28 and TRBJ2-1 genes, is DVKVTQSSRYLVKRTGEKVFLECVQDMDHENMFWYRQDPGLGLRLIYFSYDVKMKEKGDIPEGYSVSREKKERFSLILESASTNQTSMYLCASSRARGLNEQFFGPGTRLTVL.